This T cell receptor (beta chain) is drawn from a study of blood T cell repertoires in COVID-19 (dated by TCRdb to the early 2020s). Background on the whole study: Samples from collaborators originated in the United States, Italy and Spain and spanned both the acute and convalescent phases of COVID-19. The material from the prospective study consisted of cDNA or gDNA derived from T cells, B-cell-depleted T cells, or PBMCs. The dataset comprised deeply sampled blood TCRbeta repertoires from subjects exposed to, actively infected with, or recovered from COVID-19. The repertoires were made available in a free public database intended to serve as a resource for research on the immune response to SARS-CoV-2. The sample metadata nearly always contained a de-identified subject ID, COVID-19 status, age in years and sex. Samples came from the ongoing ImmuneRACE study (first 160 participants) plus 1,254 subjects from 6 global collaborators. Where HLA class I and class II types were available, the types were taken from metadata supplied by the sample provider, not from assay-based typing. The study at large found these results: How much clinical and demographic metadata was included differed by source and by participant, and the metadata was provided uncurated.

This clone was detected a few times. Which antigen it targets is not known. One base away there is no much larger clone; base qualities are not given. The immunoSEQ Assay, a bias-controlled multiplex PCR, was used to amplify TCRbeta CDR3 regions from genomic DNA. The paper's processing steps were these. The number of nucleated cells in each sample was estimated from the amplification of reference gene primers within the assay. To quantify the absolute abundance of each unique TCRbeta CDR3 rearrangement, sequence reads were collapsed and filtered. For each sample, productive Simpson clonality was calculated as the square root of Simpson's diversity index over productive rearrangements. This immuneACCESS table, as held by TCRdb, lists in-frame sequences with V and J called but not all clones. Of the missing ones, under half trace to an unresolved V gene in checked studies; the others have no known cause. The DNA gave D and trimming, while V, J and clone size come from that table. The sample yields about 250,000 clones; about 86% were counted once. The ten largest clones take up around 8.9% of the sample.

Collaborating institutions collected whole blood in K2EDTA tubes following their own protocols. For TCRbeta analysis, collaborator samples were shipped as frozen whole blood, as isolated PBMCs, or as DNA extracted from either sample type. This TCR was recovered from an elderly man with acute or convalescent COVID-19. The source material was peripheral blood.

At the DNA level, the sequence is TGCGCCAGCAGCTCGGGGAGGGGAGCCAAAAACATTCAGTACTTC. It specifies CASSSGRGAKNIQYF. The chain employs TRBV5-1 and TRBJ2-4; 7 nucleotides in the junction match TRBD2. Relative to germline, V is missing 3 bases and J is missing 0 bases, with 3 bases of the junction outside any gene match. In the germline V gene, CDR1 corresponds to SGHRS and CDR2 to YFSETQ. The CDR3 goes from the cysteine to the phenylalanine over 15 residues. Left in the record is the CDR3 DNA by itself, 45 bases read in frame from the first base.